This TCR beta chain was obtained from a study of Ad26.COV2.S vaccination and SARS-CoV-2 variants. Background on the study: Ad26.COV2.S given intramuscularly, once or twice 56 days apart.

Per germline, CDR1 ENHRY and CDR2 SYGVKD. CDR3 length equals 12 residues. V was cut by 2 bases and J by 8 bases, with 9 bases left in between. Concerning this clone itself: Its specificity is not known.

Study-wide findings and caveats: Vaccine recipients showed a spike-specific TCR breadth that was higher than in placebo recipients.

Noted treatment: 15 to 20 received Ad26.COV2.S at low or high dose, single or two shots; five or six received placebo; per-sample allocation not given. Sampling occurred on day 63 after the first vaccine or placebo injection. Produced via immunoSEQ multiplex PCR; TCRdb's table is partial and in-frame only. Among about 440,000 clones listed, around 90% were seen once. Sample: peripheral blood, taken in a trial of Ad26.COV2.S vaccine versus placebo. J is TRBJ1-2 and V is TRBV10-3, with D possibly TRBD1 on 5 matching bases. This TCR derives from a person aged 18 to 59 who received the Ad26.COV2.S COVID-19 vaccine or a placebo. The DNA of the CDR3 is TGTGCCATCAGTGAGCCAGGGACCGGCTACACCTTC. Protein product: CAISEPGTGYTF.